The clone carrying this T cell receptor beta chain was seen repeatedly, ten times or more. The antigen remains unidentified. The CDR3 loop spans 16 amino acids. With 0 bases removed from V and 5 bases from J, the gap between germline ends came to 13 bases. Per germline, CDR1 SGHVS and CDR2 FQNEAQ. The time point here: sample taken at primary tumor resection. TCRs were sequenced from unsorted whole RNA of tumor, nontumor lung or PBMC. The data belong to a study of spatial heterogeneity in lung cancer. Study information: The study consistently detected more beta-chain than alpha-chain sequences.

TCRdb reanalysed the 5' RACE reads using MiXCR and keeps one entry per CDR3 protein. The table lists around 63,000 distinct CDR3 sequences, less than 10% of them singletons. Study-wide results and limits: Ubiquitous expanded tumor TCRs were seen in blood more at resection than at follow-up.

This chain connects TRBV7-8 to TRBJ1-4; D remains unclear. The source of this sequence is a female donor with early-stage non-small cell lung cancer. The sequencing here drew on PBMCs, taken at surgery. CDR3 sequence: CASSLAAGSGNEKLFF. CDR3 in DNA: TGTGCCAGCAGCTTAGCCGCCGGCTCGGGAAATGAAAAACTGTTTTTT.